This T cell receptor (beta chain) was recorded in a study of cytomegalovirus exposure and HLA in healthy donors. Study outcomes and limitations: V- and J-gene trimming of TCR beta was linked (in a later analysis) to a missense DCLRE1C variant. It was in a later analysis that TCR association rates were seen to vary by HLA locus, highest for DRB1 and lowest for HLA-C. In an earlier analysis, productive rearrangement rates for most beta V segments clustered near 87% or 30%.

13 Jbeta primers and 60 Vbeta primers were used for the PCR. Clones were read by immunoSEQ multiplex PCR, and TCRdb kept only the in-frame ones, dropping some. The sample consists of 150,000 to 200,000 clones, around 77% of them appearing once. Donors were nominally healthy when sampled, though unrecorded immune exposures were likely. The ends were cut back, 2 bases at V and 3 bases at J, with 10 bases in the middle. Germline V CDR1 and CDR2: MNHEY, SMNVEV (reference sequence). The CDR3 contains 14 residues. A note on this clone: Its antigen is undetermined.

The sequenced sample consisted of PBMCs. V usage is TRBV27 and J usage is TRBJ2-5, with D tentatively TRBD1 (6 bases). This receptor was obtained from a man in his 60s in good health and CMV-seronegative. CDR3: CASSLHAGEETQYF. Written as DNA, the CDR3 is TGTGCCAGCAGTTTACATGCAGGGGAAGAGACCCAGTACTTC.